This T cell receptor beta chain was sequenced during a study of blood T cell repertoires in COVID-19. Study-level information: Spain, Italy and the United States supplied samples that represented acute and convalescent COVID-19. In each case, the material was cDNA or gDNA derived from T cells, B-cell-depleted T cells, or PBMCs.

This CDR3 is built from 14 residues. V was clipped by 5 bases and J by 0 bases; unmatched bases: 4. Germline V lookup: CDR1 SEHNR, CDR2 FQNEAQ (reference sequence). Original processing methods: Amplified reference gene primers provided the basis for estimating nucleated cell counts. Produced via immunoSEQ multiplex PCR; TCRdb's table is partial and in-frame only. Clonal size and the V and J genes are those of that table, whereas D and trimming came from the DNA. Here the sample spans 150,000 or so clones, roughly 80% being singletons. V is TRBV7-9 and J is TRBJ2-7; 7 positions agree with TRBD1. Specimen: peripheral blood. The sequence was obtained from a woman aged 55 to 70 with acute or convalescent COVID-19. In nucleotides, the CDR3 is TGTGCCAGCAGCCCGGGGACAGTCTCCTACGAGCAGTACTTC. It translates to CASSPGTVSYEQYF.